One and the same sample provided the 27 T cell receptor beta chains below, sequenced in a study of blood T cell repertoires in COVID-19. Assay used: immunoSEQ multiplex PCR; TCRdb lists only in-frame clones, some missing. Here the sample spans roughly 160,000 clones, roughly 78% being singletons. The specimen was peripheral blood. The receptor source for this set is a woman aged 55-70 years with COVID-19, enrolled during active disease.

The CDR3 DNA reads TGTGCCAGCAACCTCAGGGGAGCTAGCAATCAGCCCCAGCATTTT. This encodes CASNLRGASNQPQHF. The chain uses TRBV6-5 and TRBJ1-5; tentative D call: TRBD1 (6 bases). The V end was cut by 7 bases, the J end by 0 bases, with 13 bases between. The CDR3 contains 15 residues. Germline V CDR1 and CDR2: MNHEY, SVGAGI.

This clone was seen only once. The chain has TRBV3-1 (or the pseudogene TRBV3-2) and TRBJ2-1; 7 bases agree with TRBD2. The J segment lost 0 bases and the V segment lost 4 bases, leaving 3 bases of the junction unmatched. The CDR3 runs 15 residues. Per the germline V gene, CDR1 is LGHDT and CDR2 is YNNKEL (reference sequence). In DNA form, the CDR3 reads TGTGCCAGCAGCCTTGCTAGCGGCTCCTACAATGAGCAGTTCTTC. Amino acids: CASSLASGSYNEQFF.

This rearrangement joins TRBV12-5 to TRBJ2-2, with 8 positions matching TRBD1. In germline, CDR1 is LGHNT, CDR2 FRNRAP. Trimming cost V 0 bases and J 1 base; bases outside gene matches: 4. The CDR3 is 17 amino acids. The CDR3 here is CASGLVHGTGNTGELFF. The DNA for the CDR3 is TGTGCTAGTGGTTTGGTACATGGGACAGGGAACACCGGGGAGCTGTTTTTT.

The V gene is TRBV4-1, the J gene TRBJ1-2, with 11 nucleotides matching TRBD1. CDR1 and CDR2 (germline): MGHRA, YSYEKL. The V segment lost 5 bases and the J segment 4 bases; nucleotides outside the gene matches: 9. CDR3 length: 16 residues. CDR3 loop: CASSLRWGQGGYGYTF. CDR3 bases: TGCGCCAGCAGCTTGCGTTGGGGACAGGGGGGCTATGGCTACACCTTC.

The chain couples TRBV27 to TRBJ2-7, with a possible D match to TRBD2 (5 bases). The length of the CDR3 is 11 residues. Germline assignment: CDR1 MNHEY and CDR2 SMNVEV (reference sequence). V was clipped by 8 bases and J by 2 bases, with 7 bases between them. DNA for the CDR3: TGTGCCAGCGGACTTACCTACGAGCAGTACTTC. Residues: CASGLTYEQYF.

The chain links TRBV27 to TRBJ2-3, with D possibly matching TRBD2 (5 bases). V lost 0 bases and J lost 3, with 7 bases in between. The CDR3 length is 14 residues. CDR1 MNHEY and CDR2 SMNVEV come from the germline V gene (reference sequence). This CDR3 reads CASSLSRATDTQYF. CDR3 DNA sequence: TGTGCCAGCAGTTTATCGCGGGCAACAGATACGCAGTATTTT.

This clone showed up just a few times. V is TRBV4-3 and J is TRBJ2-7; 12 positions agree with TRBD2. In germline, CDR1 is LGHNA, CDR2 YSLEER. This CDR3 comprises 16 residues. The V gene end was trimmed by 4 bases and the J gene end by 1 base; junction bases not matched to a gene: 5. The CDR3 reads CASSRVLAGGSYEQYF. The CDR3 nucleotides are TGCGCCAGCAGCCGGGTCCTAGCGGGAGGGTCCTACGAGCAGTACTTC.

There are a few counts of this clone. V is TRBV4-1 and J is TRBJ2-3, with D perhaps TRBD2 (6 bases). The germline V gene encodes CDR1 MGHRA and CDR2 YSYEKL. The CDR3 has 17 amino acids. V was cut by 0 bases and J by 0 bases, with 13 bases left in between. The CDR3 coding sequence is TGCGCCAGCAGCCAAGAGCCTGCGGGGCCGAGCACAGATACGCAGTATTTT. This translates into CASSQEPAGPSTDTQYF.

The gene calls are TRBV6-5 and TRBJ2-3; 7 nucleotides agree with TRBD1. V lost 6 bases and J lost 0; bases outside the gene matches: 6. This CDR3 has 15 amino acids. Germline V CDR1 and CDR2: MNHEY, SVGAGI. The CDR3 nucleotides are TGTGCCAGCAGCCCGGACAGGCCTAGCACAGATACGCAGTATTTT. Translation gives CASSPDRPSTDTQYF.

V is TRBV7-9 and J is TRBJ2-1; 11 bases are a match to TRBD2. The germline V gene encodes CDR1 SEHNR and CDR2 FQNEAQ (reference sequence). CDR3 length: 16 residues. V gave up 5 bases and J gave up 6 bases; unmatched junction bases: 9. The CDR3 spells CASSRSSGRPGNEQFF. The CDR3 bases are TGTGCCAGCAGCCGGTCTAGCGGGAGGCCCGGCAATGAGCAGTTCTTC.

This clone was detected only once. CDR3 in DNA: TGCGCCAGCAGCTGGGGACAGGGGTTGGTCACTGAAGCTTTCTTT. It is translated as CASSWGQGLVTEAFF. This chain joins TRBV5-1 and TRBJ1-1; the match to TRBD1 covers 10 bases. Germline V gene sequence: CDR1 SGHRS, CDR2 YFSETQ. This CDR3 has 15 residues. V lost 3 bases, J lost 4 bases, and 6 bases stayed unmatched.

This clone has a single count. The chain employs TRBV2 and TRBJ2-3; D uncertain. The germline V and J ends were trimmed by 4 bases and 4 bases, with 6 bases remaining between them. The germline gives CDR1 SNHLY, CDR2 FYNNEI. The CDR3 consists of 12 residues. The CDR3 coding sequence is TGTGCCAGCAGTGCTAGTCCAGATACGCAGTATTTT. Protein sequence: CASSASPDTQYF.

This chain links TRBV5-1 with TRBJ1-3; D remains unclear. The CDR3 sequence is 14 residues long. Per germline, CDR1 SGHRS and CDR2 YFSETQ. Between the trimmed V and J ends, which lost 0 bases and 2 bases, there was a span of 6 bases. The CDR3 protein is CASSLGQTGNTIYF. DNA for the CDR3: TGCGCCAGCAGCTTGGGCCAGACTGGAAACACCATATATTTT.

A few counts support this clone. The chain employs TRBV19 and TRBJ1-5; D call uncertain. The CDR3 length is 14 residues. V was trimmed by 2 bases and J by 4 bases, leaving 9 bases between them. Germline values: CDR1 LNHDA, CDR2 SQIVND (reference sequence). The CDR3 here is CASSINRGNQPQHF. In DNA, the CDR3 is TGTGCCAGTAGTATAAACCGGGGAAATCAGCCCCAGCATTTT.

In its sample, this clone was seen a few times. The V and J genes are TRBV5-4 and TRBJ2-3; 7 positions match TRBD2. Looked up from germline, CDR1 is SGHNT and CDR2 is YYREEE (reference sequence). After removal of 0 bases from V and 1 base from J, the junction contained 5 bases not matched to a gene. CDR3 size: 16 residues. CDR3 loop: CASSLAGAGGTDTQYF. The CDR3 DNA reads as TGTGCCAGCAGCTTGGCCGGGGCGGGAGGCACAGATACGCAGTATTTT.

The rearrangement joins TRBV18 to TRBJ2-6; D possibly corresponds to TRBD1 (6 bases). The CDR3 is made up of 16 amino acids. CDR1 KGHSH and CDR2 LQKENI come from the germline V gene. Trimming stripped 6 bases from V and 0 bases from J, with 12 bases between. CDR3 residues: CASSQDRFSGANVLTF. CDR3 DNA: TGTGCCAGCTCCCAGGACAGATTCTCTGGGGCCAACGTCCTGACTTTC. Based on the CDR3 plus reference TRBV18 and TRBJ2-6, the full variable domain is NAGVMQNPRHLVRRRGQEARLRCSPMKGHSHVYWYRQLPEEGLKFMVYLQKENIIDESGMPKERFSAEFPKEGPSILRIQQVVRGDSAAYFCASSQDRFSGANVLTFGAGSRLTVL.

There are a few counts of this clone. V usage is TRBV7-6 and J usage is TRBJ1-6, with unresolved D. Per the germline V gene, CDR1 is SGHVS and CDR2 is FNYEAQ. V was shortened by 2 bases and J by 4 bases, with 9 bases between the two germline ends. The CDR3 has 15 residues. CDR3 region: CASSLMGSYNSPLHF. CDR3 coding DNA: TGTGCCAGCAGCTTAATGGGGAGTTATAATTCACCCCTCCACTTT. The full variable domain, its missing parts supplied by reference TRBV7-6 and TRBJ1-6, is GAGVSQSPRYKVTKRGQDVALRCDPISGHVSLYWYRQALGQGPEFLTYFNYEAQQDKSGLPNDRFSAERPEGSISTLTIQRTEQRDSAMYRCASSLMGSYNSPLHFGNGTRLTVT.

This chain links TRBV10-3 with TRBJ1-2, with 12 bases aligning to TRBD1. The CDR3 runs 17 residues. Germline V gene lookup returns CDR1 ENHRY and CDR2 SYGVKD. The V and J ends lost 9 bases and 7 bases, in that order; junction bases with no gene match: 18. The CDR3 DNA is TGTGCCATAAACCCTTCCGGGACAGGGGGCGTAAGAGGTGGCTACACCTTC. Protein: CAINPSGTGGVRGGYTF.

This clone has a handful of counts. This chain links TRBV7-3 with TRBJ2-2; a weak D match, TRBD2 (5 bases). CDR1 is SGHTA, CDR2 FQGTGA, per germline. CDR3 length: 18 amino acids. V gave up 5 bases and J gave up 5 bases, with 24 bases separating them. CDR3 in DNA: TGTGCCAGCAGCCCAAACCCTCTGAGCGGCGGGTGGACCGGGGAGCTGTTTTTT. Its protein is CASSPNPLSGGWTGELFF.

V and J are TRBV5-6 and TRBJ1-5; 10 nucleotides match TRBD1. The germline V gene has CDR1 SGHDT and CDR2 YYEEEE. The V segment lost 2 bases and the J segment 0 bases; nucleotides outside the gene matches: 5. The CDR3 is 17 residues long. The CDR3 bases are TGTGCCAGCAGCTTAGGGACAGGGGACTATAGCAATCAGCCCCAGCATTTT. This codes for CASSLGTGDYSNQPQHF.

V gene TRBV5-1 combines with J gene TRBJ2-2; a possible D gene is TRBD1 (6 bases). This CDR3 contains 16 residues. Germline V CDR1 and CDR2: SGHRS, YFSETQ. V shed 3 bases and J shed 1 base, with 13 bases lying between them. CDR3 residues: CASSWADSRNTGELFF. The DNA for the CDR3 is TGCGCCAGCAGCTGGGCGGACAGCAGGAACACCGGGGAGCTGTTTTTT.

This CDR3 reads CASSELRDWNSPLHF. Here the CDR3 DNA reads TGTGCCAGCAGTGAGCTCCGGGACTGGAATTCACCCCTCCACTTT. The genes are TRBV25-1 and TRBJ1-6; a weak D match, TRBD1 (5 bases). The CDR3 is 15 residues long. Germline lookup yields CDR1 MGHDK and CDR2 SYGVNS. Between the trimmed V and J ends, which lost 3 bases and 7 bases, there was a span of 13 bases.

The chain combines TRBV15 with TRBJ2-1, with D possibly being TRBD2 (5 bases). V was pared by 0 bases and J by 4 bases, with 13 bases between. CDR3 size: 16 residues. CDR1 and CDR2 from the germline V gene are LNHNV and YYDKDF (reference sequence). The CDR3, as DNA: TGTGCCACCAGCAGAGATGCCCGGGATCCATACAATGAGCAGTTCTTC. Encoded protein: CATSRDARDPYNEQFF.

In this sample, this clone turned up once. The V and J genes are TRBV6-1 and TRBJ1-3; D is undetermined. From germline, CDR1 is MNHNS and CDR2 SASEGT. CDR3 length equals 14 residues. The V and J ends lost 3 bases and 4 bases respectively, with 10 bases between them. The CDR3 region is CASSDGVGGNTIYF. Written as DNA, the CDR3 is TGTGCCAGCAGTGACGGGGTGGGCGGAAACACCATATATTTT.

The chain has TRBV5-5 and TRBJ2-7; D not certain. The CDR3 loop spans 11 amino acids. V was clipped by 10 bases and J by 4 bases, with 12 bases between them. CDR1 is SGHKS, CDR2 YYEKEE, per germline (reference sequence). The CDR3 here is CASNSRYEQYF. CDR3 bases: TGTGCCTCCAATAGCCGGTACGAGCAGTACTTC.

This chain connects TRBV6-5 to TRBJ2-6; D possibly corresponds to TRBD2 (5 bases). The V and J ends lost 6 bases and 0 bases respectively, with 9 bases between them. CDR3 length: 15 residues. Germline loops: CDR1 MNHEY, CDR2 SVGAGI. In nucleotides, the CDR3 is TGTGCCAGCAGCAACGGGGTCTCTGGGGCCAACGTCCTGACTTTC. Amino acids: CASSNGVSGANVLTF.

This clone turned up a few times. The rearrangement links TRBV4-3 to TRBJ2-1; 11 bases are shared with TRBD2. The CDR3 covers 17 residues. Germline V gene sequence: CDR1 LGHNA, CDR2 YSLEER. V was clipped by 1 base and J by 1 base; unmatched bases: 3. DNA of the CDR3: TGCGCCAGCAGCCAAGCCGGGACTAGCGGATCCTACAATGAGCAGTTCTTC. As protein: CASSQAGTSGSYNEQFF.